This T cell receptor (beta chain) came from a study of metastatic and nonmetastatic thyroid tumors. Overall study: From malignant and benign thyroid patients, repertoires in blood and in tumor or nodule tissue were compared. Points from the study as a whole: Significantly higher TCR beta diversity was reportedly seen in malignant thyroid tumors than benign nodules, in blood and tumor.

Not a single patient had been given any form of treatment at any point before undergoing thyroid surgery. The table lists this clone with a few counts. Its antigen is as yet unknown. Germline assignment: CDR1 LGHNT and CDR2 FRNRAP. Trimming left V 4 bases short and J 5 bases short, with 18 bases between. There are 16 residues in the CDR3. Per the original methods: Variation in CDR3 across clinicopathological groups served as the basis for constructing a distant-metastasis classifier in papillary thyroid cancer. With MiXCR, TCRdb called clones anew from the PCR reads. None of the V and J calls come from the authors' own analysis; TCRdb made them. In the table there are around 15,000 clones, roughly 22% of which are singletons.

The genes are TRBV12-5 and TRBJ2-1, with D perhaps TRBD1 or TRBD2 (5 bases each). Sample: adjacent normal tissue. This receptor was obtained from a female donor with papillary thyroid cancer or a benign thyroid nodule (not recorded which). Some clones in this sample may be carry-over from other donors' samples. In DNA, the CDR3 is TGTGCTAGTGGTTCGCCTTTCCGACGGGGCCACAATGAGCAGTTCTTC. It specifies CASGSPFRRGHNEQFF.